The 6 T cell receptor beta chains below were found in one sample sequenced in a study of cytomegalovirus exposure and HLA in healthy donors. Primers: 60 Vbeta forward and 13 Jbeta reverse. Sequencing used immunoSEQ multiplex PCR; TCRdb keeps in-frame clones, though not all of them. The sample yields around 160,000 clones, 65% to 70% seen once. Sequenced material: PBMCs. All receptors come from a woman between 18 and 29 years old in good health and CMV-seropositive.

The sample holds a few counts of this clone. The rearrangement uses TRBV7-9 and TRBJ2-5; 12 nucleotides line up with TRBD2. The CDR3 sequence is 16 residues long. Losses at the gene ends were 5 bases for V and 2 bases for J; bases not matched to a gene: 6. CDR1 and CDR2 (germline): SEHNR, FQNEAQ (reference sequence). The CDR3 DNA follows: TGTGCCAGCAGCCCCAGGACTAGCGGGGCGCAAGAGACCCAGTACTTC. Protein product: CASSPRTSGAQETQYF. Variable domain in full (rest from reference TRBV7-9 and TRBJ2-5): DTGVSQNPRHKITKRGQNVTFRCDPISEHNRLYWYRQTLGQGPEFLTYFQNEAQLEKSRLLSDRFSAERPKGSFSTLEIQRTEQGDSAMYLCASSPRTSGAQETQYFGPGTRLLVL.

This clone occurred a few times. The chain couples TRBV18 to TRBJ1-2, with 7 bases lining up with TRBD1. This CDR3 has 13 residues. Per the germline V gene, CDR1 is KGHSH and CDR2 is LQKENI. The J segment lost 10 bases and the V segment lost 4 bases, leaving 9 bases of the junction unmatched. CDR3 sequence (DNA): TGTGCCAGCTCACTGGACAGGATGCAAGACTACACCTTC. It specifies CASSLDRMQDYTF.

This rearrangement joins TRBV10-3 to TRBJ1-1, with 8 positions matching TRBD1. The CDR3 covers 15 residues. With V trimmed by 3 bases and J by 1 base, 4 bases remained unmatched. Germline values: CDR1 ENHRY, CDR2 SYGVKD. This chain's CDR3 is CAISESGGENTEAFF. CDR3 coding DNA: TGTGCCATCAGTGAATCAGGGGGCGAGAACACTGAAGCTTTCTTT.

This chain uses TRBV15 with TRBJ1-5; tentative D call: TRBD1 (5 bases). CDR3 length equals 13 residues. The V gene's germline CDR1 is LNHNV and CDR2 YYDKDF (reference sequence). Trimming removed 5 bases at V and 0 bases at J, with 5 bases between. The DNA for the CDR3 is TGTGCCACCAGCCAGGGTAGCAATCAGCCCCAGCATTTT. It specifies CATSQGSNQPQHF.

This clone was detected only once. The chain links TRBV7-6 to TRBJ1-2; D might be TRBD1 (6 bases). With 5 bases removed from V and 2 bases from J, the gap between germline ends came to 9 bases. The CDR3 has 13 residues. Looked up from germline, CDR1 is SGHVS and CDR2 is FNYEAQ. The CDR3 DNA reads TGTGCCAGCAGCCCACAGGGAAACTATGGCTACACCTTC. It translates to CASSPQGNYGYTF.

This clone showed up just once. The chain has TRBV5-1 and TRBJ2-7; 12 bases are a match to TRBD1. Germline trimming cut 5 bases from V and 7 bases from J; bases unmatched to any gene: 7. The CDR3 extends over 14 amino acids. CDR1 is SGHRS and CDR2 is YFSETQ in the germline V gene. The CDR3 is CASRRDRGLLEQYF. DNA for the CDR3: TGCGCCAGCAGGAGGGACAGGGGGCTCTTGGAGCAGTACTTC. The entire variable domain, with the rest obtained from reference TRBV5-1 and TRBJ2-7, is as follows: KAGVTQTPRYLIKTRGQQVTLSCSPISGHRSVSWYQQTPGQGLQFLFEYFSETQRNKGNFPGRFSGRQFSNSRSEMNVSTLELGDSALYLCASRRDRGLLEQYFGPGTRLTVT.